These 31 T cell receptor beta chains were all obtained from the same sample, sequenced in a study of blood T cell repertoires in COVID-19. TCRdb's copy holds only in-frame clones and misses some; the assay was immunoSEQ multiplex PCR. This sample yields roughly 190,000 clones, of which 84% are seen a single time; less than 6.5% belongs to the top ten. The sequencing input was peripheral blood. The receptors were gathered from a woman in her seventies with active or convalescent COVID-19.

This chain joins TRBV6-5 and TRBJ1-1; maybe TRBD1 (6 bases). The CDR3 sequence is 14 residues long. Trimming removed 10 bases at V and 6 bases at J, with 21 bases between. Germline V gene sequence: CDR1 MNHEY, CDR2 SVGAGI. The CDR3 is CATDSGGSGAEAFF. The CDR3 DNA sequence: TGTGCCACCGACTCTGGGGGCTCAGGGGCTGAAGCTTTCTTT.

This chain uses TRBV25-1 with TRBJ1-1, with unresolved D. V lost 3 bases and J lost 11, with 10 bases in between. Per the germline V gene, CDR1 is MGHDK and CDR2 is SYGVNS. The CDR3 consists of 11 residues. CDR3 nucleotide sequence: TGTGCCAGCAGTGATCTCAAACGGGCTTTCTTT. This sequence encodes CASSDLKRAFF.

The chain couples TRBV4-1 to TRBJ1-5; 7 nucleotides align to TRBD1. With V trimmed by 3 bases and J by 5 bases, 7 bases remained unmatched. CDR1 and CDR2 (germline): MGHRA, YSYEKL. The CDR3 totals 15 residues. Written as DNA, the CDR3 is TGCGCCAGCAGCCAGGGGGACAGACCCTATCAGCCCCAGCATTTT. Amino acid sequence: CASSQGDRPYQPQHF.

This clone was seen a few times. The CDR3 DNA follows: TGTGCCACCAGTGAGGGGGGAGGGCCCCTCGGGACAGATACGCAGTATTTT. It yields the protein CATSEGGGPLGTDTQYF. The genes are TRBV24-1 and TRBJ2-3, with 7 bases matching TRBD2. The length of the CDR3 is 17 residues. Germline V gene sequence: CDR1 KGHDR, CDR2 SFDVKD. The ends lost 4 bases at V and 3 bases at J; junction bases unmatched: 12.

The chain employs TRBV28 and TRBJ2-4; TRBD2 matches at 9 bases. The CDR3 length is 16 residues. Germline V gives CDR1 MDHEN, CDR2 SYDVKM. J was trimmed by 0 bases and V by 6 bases; bases with no gene match: 6. CDR3 in amino acids: CASSSTSGLAKNIQYF. The CDR3 DNA sequence: TGTGCCAGCAGCTCGACTAGCGGTTTAGCCAAAAACATTCAGTACTTC.

This chain joins TRBV30 and TRBJ1-1; D is unclear. From germline, CDR1 is GTSNPN and CDR2 SVGIG (reference sequence). The CDR3 totals 16 residues. CDR3 bases: TGTGTCACGGAGAGGGCAGGTGGTGTCTTAGGCACTGAAGCTTTCTTT. It encodes CVTERAGGVLGTEAFF. Looking up the rest from reference TRBV30 and TRBJ1-1 gives the full variable domain: SQTIHQWPATLVQPVGSPLSLECTVEGTSNPNLYWYRQAAGRGLQLLFYSVGIGQISSEVPQNLSASRPQDRQFILSSKKLLLSDSGFYLCVTERAGGVLGTEAFFGQGTRLTVV.

The chain employs TRBV19 and TRBJ1-5, with 7 positions matching TRBD1. This CDR3 has 14 amino acids. CDR1 is LNHDA, CDR2 SQIVND, per germline (reference sequence). Germline trimming cut 4 bases from V and 4 bases from J; bases unmatched to any gene: 4. The CDR3 here is CASSTTGVNQPQHF. The CDR3 DNA follows: TGTGCCAGTAGTACAACAGGGGTGAATCAGCCCCAGCATTTT.

The chain has TRBV18 and TRBJ1-5; TRBD1 matches at 9 bases. Trimming took 2 bases from V and 2 from J; bases not matched to a gene: 10. Looked up from germline, CDR1 is KGHSH and CDR2 is LQKENI. The CDR3 consists of 18 residues. The CDR3 loop is CASSPFAGTGPGNQPQHF. CDR3 bases: TGTGCCAGCTCACCATTCGCCGGGACAGGGCCTGGCAATCAGCCCCAGCATTTT.

The V gene is TRBV10-3, the J gene TRBJ2-3; D might be TRBD2 (7 bases). CDR1 is ENHRY, CDR2 SYGVKD, per germline. Trimming took 4 bases from V and 0 from J, leaving 20 bases between them. CDR3 length equals 18 residues. DNA for the CDR3: TGTGCCATCAGTGTCTCGGCGAGGGAGGGGGGAAGCACAGATACGCAGTATTTT. This gives the protein CAISVSAREGGSTDTQYF.

The CDR3 loop is CASGILGAQYF. The CDR3 nucleotides are TGCGCCAGCGGTATTCTAGGAGCCCAGTACTTC. The genes are TRBV4-1 and TRBJ2-5; D unresolved. V lost 8 bases, J lost 9 bases, and 13 bases lay in between. Per germline, CDR1 MGHRA and CDR2 YSYEKL. CDR3 length: 11 residues.

The chain recombines TRBV27 with TRBJ2-1; D is unclear. This CDR3 contains 13 residues. The ends were cut back, 6 bases at V and 5 bases at J, with 11 bases in the middle. Germline V gene lookup returns CDR1 MNHEY and CDR2 SMNVEV (reference sequence). The CDR3, as DNA: TGTGCCAGCAGGCTGGTAGTGGACAATGAGCAGTTCTTC. Translated: CASRLVVDNEQFF.

The CDR3 protein is CASSETEPNTGELFF. The CDR3 DNA reads TGCGCCAGCAGTGAGACGGAGCCGAACACCGGGGAGCTGTTTTTT. The chain is built from TRBV10-1 and TRBJ2-2; D gene uncertain. The V gene's germline CDR1 is WNHNN and CDR2 SYGVQD (reference sequence). This CDR3 spans 15 amino acids. With 2 bases removed from V and 0 bases from J, the gap between germline ends came to 7 bases.

The rearrangement links TRBV18 to TRBJ2-7; D gene uncertain. V lost 4 bases to trimming and J lost 3 bases, with 7 bases between them. The CDR3 extends over 12 amino acids. The germline V gene encodes CDR1 KGHSH and CDR2 LQKENI. CDR3 nucleotides: TGTGCCAGCTCACAACCCAACTACGAGCAGTACTTC. Amino acid sequence: CASSQPNYEQYF.

This clone was detected once. J is TRBJ2-3 and V is TRBV18, with TRBD1 matching 8 bases. The CDR3 length is 15 residues. The junction had 7 bases not matched to a gene; V was cut back by 3 bases and J by 5 bases. The germline V gene has CDR1 KGHSH and CDR2 LQKENI. CDR3 bases: TGTGCCAGCTCACCCCAGGGGGCGAAGGTAGATACGCAGTATTTT. Its protein product is CASSPQGAKVDTQYF.

The chain combines TRBV6-1 with TRBJ2-7; the match to TRBD2 covers 7 bases. Trimming at V came to 3 bases and at J to 3 bases, leaving 5 bases not matched to a gene. The CDR3 is 14 residues long. The germline gives CDR1 MNHNS, CDR2 SASEGT. CDR3 DNA sequence: TGTGCCAGCAGTGATGCGGGAGTTAGCTACGAGCAGTACTTC. It specifies CASSDAGVSYEQYF.

The chain is built from TRBV7-8 and TRBJ1-5; 7 nucleotides line up with TRBD1. This CDR3 contains 20 residues. Germline-derived CDR1 and CDR2 are SGHVS and FQNEAQ. J was trimmed by 1 base and V by 5 bases; bases with no gene match: 20. The CDR3 sequence is CASSRRTGAWERTSNQPQHF. The CDR3 DNA reads as TGTGCCAGCAGCCGCCGGACAGGAGCTTGGGAACGTACAAGCAATCAGCCCCAGCATTTT.

This clone was picked up one time. This rearrangement joins TRBV3-1 (or the pseudogene TRBV3-2) to TRBJ1-6; 7 bases align to TRBD1. The V and J ends lost 0 bases and 9 bases, in that order; junction bases with no gene match: 14. Per germline, CDR1 LGHDT and CDR2 YNNKEL (reference sequence). CDR3 size: 18 residues. The CDR3 spells CASSQDPSAGGSGSPLHF. CDR3 DNA sequence: TGTGCCAGCAGCCAAGATCCCTCGGCAGGGGGTTCGGGTTCACCCCTCCACTTT.

This chain uses TRBV10-3 with TRBJ2-7; TRBD2 is a possible D gene (8 bases). V was trimmed by 6 bases and J by 1 base, leaving 19 bases between them. Per the germline V gene, CDR1 is ENHRY and CDR2 is SYGVKD. The CDR3 sequence is 16 residues long. The CDR3 DNA sequence: TGTGCCATCAGCCCGGGGACAGCGGGAGTATCCTACGAGCAGTACTTC. This sequence encodes CAISPGTAGVSYEQYF.

This clone was seen only once. This sequence joins TRBV28 and TRBJ2-7, with a weak D call TRBD1 (5 bases). There are 14 residues in the CDR3. Germline V gene sequence: CDR1 MDHEN, CDR2 SYDVKM. Trimming left V 2 bases short and J 3 bases short, with 11 bases between. CDR3 bases: TGTGCCAGCAGTTTAAGACAGCTCAACTACGAGCAGTACTTC. Protein sequence: CASSLRQLNYEQYF.

The chain has TRBV14 and TRBJ2-7; D might be TRBD2 (5 bases). The ends were cut back, 4 bases at V and 5 bases at J, with 12 bases in the middle. Germline V CDR1 and CDR2: SGHDN, FVKESK. The CDR3 consists of 13 residues. CDR3 amino acids: CASSPNVGDEQYF. CDR3 DNA: TGTGCCAGCAGCCCCAACGTCGGGGACGAGCAGTACTTC. Filled out from reference TRBV14 and TRBJ2-7, the complete variable domain reads EAGVTQFPSHSVIEKGQTVTLRCDPISGHDNLYWYRRVMGKEIKFLLHFVKESKQDESGMPNNRFLAERTGGTYSTLKVQPAELEDSGVYFCASSPNVGDEQYFGPGTRLTVT.

This chain joins TRBV19 and TRBJ2-5, with 9 bases matching TRBD1. Germline values: CDR1 LNHDA, CDR2 SQIVND (reference sequence). CDR3 length equals 14 residues. Unmatched junction bases numbered 3, after V lost 5 bases and J lost 2 bases. DNA of the CDR3: TGTGCCAGTAGTCTAGGACAGGGGCAAGAGACCCAGTACTTC. Its protein product is CASSLGQGQETQYF.

The chain joins TRBV5-1 to TRBJ2-7; D gene ambiguous. In germline, CDR1 is SGHRS, CDR2 YFSETQ. The CDR3 contains 14 residues. Trimming took off 1 base at V and 3 bases at J, with 11 bases between the two ends. The CDR3 spells CASSLSVSRYEQYF. The CDR3 DNA is TGCGCCAGCAGCTTGTCTGTGTCTCGCTACGAGCAGTACTTC.

In regard to this clone: Other DNA sequences in this sample translate to the same CDR3. J is TRBJ2-3 and V is TRBV9; D gene ambiguous. V was shortened by 0 bases and J by 0 bases, with 8 bases between the two germline ends. Per germline, CDR1 SGDLS and CDR2 YYNGEE. This CDR3 is built from 15 residues. CDR3: CASSVGTRSTDTQYF. The CDR3 region has the DNA TGTGCCAGCAGCGTAGGTACCCGGAGCACAGATACGCAGTATTTT.

J is TRBJ1-1 and V is TRBV9; possible D gene TRBD1, 6 bases. Between the trimmed V and J ends, which lost 2 bases and 3 bases, there was a span of 8 bases. The CDR3 extends over 13 amino acids. Germline V gives CDR1 SGDLS, CDR2 YYNGEE. Written as DNA, the CDR3 is TGTGCCAGCAGCGTGGGGGGGCACACTGAAGCTTTCTTT. Residues: CASSVGGHTEAFF.

The J gene is TRBJ1-4, the V gene TRBV7-8; D might be TRBD1 (5 bases). V was clipped by 0 bases and J by 0 bases, with 8 bases between them. In germline, CDR1 is SGHVS, CDR2 FQNEAQ. The CDR3 consists of 16 residues. CDR3 sequence: CASSLAWGATNEKLFF. CDR3 nucleotide sequence: TGTGCCAGCAGCTTAGCGTGGGGGGCAACTAATGAAAAACTGTTTTTT. Drawing the rest from reference TRBV7-8 and TRBJ1-4, the complete variable domain is GAGVSQSPRYKVAKRGQDVALRCDPISGHVSLFWYQQALGQGPEFLTYFQNEAQLDKSGLPSDRFFAERPEGSVSTLKIQRTQQEDSAVYLCASSLAWGATNEKLFFGSGTQLSVL.

The chain couples TRBV9 to TRBJ2-5; D gene unclear. Germline V lookup: CDR1 SGDLS, CDR2 YYNGEE. V was pared by 2 bases and J by 1 base, with 12 bases between. This CDR3 is built from 15 residues. CDR3 in amino acids: CASSVVTGGQETQYF. The DNA for the CDR3 is TGTGCCAGCAGCGTTGTAACGGGTGGCCAAGAGACCCAGTACTTC.

V is TRBV4-2 and J is TRBJ1-2; 11 bases fit TRBD1. Germline CDR1 reads LGHNA; CDR2 reads YNFKEQ. The CDR3 is 15 residues long. J lost 8 bases, V lost 1 base, and 6 bases had no gene match. DNA for the CDR3: TGTGCCAGCAGCCAAGGGACAGGGGGCAGTCGGGGCTACACCTTC. This translates into CASSQGTGGSRGYTF.

V usage is TRBV11-2 and J usage is TRBJ2-3, with D maybe TRBD2 (6 bases). Looked up from germline, CDR1 is SGHAT and CDR2 is FQNNGV. Trimming pared 0 bases from V and 3 bases from J, leaving 16 bases between. The CDR3 has 17 residues. As DNA, the CDR3 is TGTGCCAGCAGCTTAGATTATGGGGGGATGGGGACAGATACGCAGTATTTT. Protein sequence: CASSLDYGGMGTDTQYF.

The gene calls are TRBV7-8 and TRBJ2-7; maybe TRBD1 (5 bases). The CDR3 length is 12 residues. The germline CDR1 and CDR2 sequences are SGHVS and FQNEAQ. The V and J ends lost 5 bases and 4 bases respectively, with 9 bases between them. Written as DNA, the CDR3 is TGTGCCAGCAGCCCGAGACAGTACGAGCAGTACTTC. Its protein is CASSPRQYEQYF.

This chain connects TRBV28 to TRBJ2-1, with 7 bases identical to TRBD2. This CDR3 spans 14 amino acids. The V and J ends lost 5 bases and 0 bases, in that order; junction bases with no gene match: 1. Germline V gene lookup returns CDR1 MDHEN and CDR2 SYDVKM. CDR3 amino acids: CASSLAASYNEQFF. The CDR3 DNA reads TGTGCCAGCAGTCTAGCGGCCTCCTACAATGAGCAGTTCTTC. The full variable domain, in which reference TRBV28 and TRBJ2-1 provide the parts outside the CDR3, is DVKVTQSSRYLVKRTGEKVFLECVQDMDHENMFWYRQDPGLGLRLIYFSYDVKMKEKGDIPEGYSVSREKKERFSLILESASTNQTSMYLCASSLAASYNEQFFGPGTRLTVL.

This clone has only one observation. V and J are TRBV3-1 (or the pseudogene TRBV3-2) and TRBJ2-3, with TRBD2 matching over 10 bases. The CDR3 sequence is 16 residues long. Germline V gives CDR1 LGHDT, CDR2 YNNKEL (reference sequence). The J segment lost 4 bases and the V segment lost 4 bases, leaving 8 bases of the junction unmatched. The CDR3 coding sequence is TGTGCCAGCAGCCCAGGAGGAAGCGGGAGGGCAGATACGCAGTATTTT. Its protein product is CASSPGGSGRADTQYF.